A single sample is the source of the 10 T cell receptor beta chains below, sequenced in a study of blood T cell repertoires in COVID-19. The method was immunoSEQ multiplex PCR; TCRdb's version includes in-frame clones alone and lacks a portion of them. The repertoire has some 160,000 clones, around 88% of them found once; the top ten carry roughly 19%. The source material was peripheral blood. The receptors stem from a woman between 65 and 79 years old who had recovered from COVID-19.

This clone showed up just once. CDR3 in DNA: TGTGCCAGCAGCCCAGGGGATACGCAGTATTTT. Encoded protein: CASSPGDTQYF. V and J are TRBV27 and TRBJ2-3; D is perhaps TRBD1 (5 bases). The CDR3 runs 11 residues. V was pared by 6 bases and J by 6 bases, with 7 bases between. Germline CDR1 MNHEY, CDR2 SMNVEV (reference sequence).

The chain employs TRBV2 and TRBJ1-1; D gene unclear. Deletions cut 7 bases from V and 1 base from J, with 7 bases between. Germline CDR1 reads SNHLY; CDR2 reads FYNNEI. CDR3 length: 12 residues. CDR3 coding DNA: TGTGCCAGCACACGGGGGAACACTGAAGCTTTCTTT. It encodes CASTRGNTEAFF.

This chain connects TRBV3-1 (or the pseudogene TRBV3-2) to TRBJ1-2; weak D call: TRBD1 (6 bases). This CDR3 has 16 residues. Germline V gene sequence: CDR1 LGHDT, CDR2 YNNKEL (reference sequence). Between the trimmed V and J ends, which lost 4 bases and 4 bases, there was a span of 19 bases. CDR3 protein: CASSPRGRGDIYGYTF. CDR3 bases: TGTGCCAGCAGCCCCCGGGGGCGGGGGGACATCTATGGCTACACCTTC.

This sequence joins TRBV24-1 and TRBJ2-3, with 8 bases identical to TRBD2. CDR3 size: 17 residues. Germline V gene sequence: CDR1 KGHDR, CDR2 SFDVKD. Germline trimming cut 10 bases from V and 2 bases from J; bases unmatched to any gene: 16. CDR3 bases: TGTGCCACACCCCCCGGAGGACTAGCTCTTTACACAGATACGCAGTATTTT. Its protein is CATPPGGLALYTDTQYF.

This clone was observed a few times. The chain employs TRBV4-2 and TRBJ2-5; TRBD2 matches 12 bases. In germline, CDR1 is LGHNA, CDR2 YNFKEQ. V lost 1 base, J lost 3 bases, and 9 bases stayed unmatched. The CDR3 covers 18 residues. CDR3 in DNA: TGTGCCAGCAGCCAAGCCTTGACTAGCGGGAGTGGGGAAGAGACCCAGTACTTC. Its protein is CASSQALTSGSGEETQYF.

The chain is built from TRBV2 and TRBJ2-2, with 9 positions matching TRBD2. Germline V CDR1 and CDR2: SNHLY, FYNNEI. This CDR3 region has 14 residues. V dropped 8 bases and J dropped 0; count of bases not matched to a gene: 1. CDR3 residues: CASRLAANTGELFF. The CDR3 DNA is TGTGCCAGCCGACTAGCGGCGAACACCGGGGAGCTGTTTTTT.

This rearrangement joins TRBV15 to TRBJ1-1; D possibly corresponds to TRBD1 (6 bases). CDR1 is LNHNV and CDR2 is YYDKDF in the germline V gene (reference sequence). Trimming pared 1 base from V and 4 bases from J, leaving 13 bases between. This CDR3 has 15 amino acids. The CDR3 is CATSRGAGEGTEAFF. Here the CDR3 DNA reads TGTGCCACCAGCAGAGGGGCAGGGGAGGGCACTGAAGCTTTCTTT.

The chain is built from TRBV6-5 and TRBJ2-2; a possible D gene is TRBD2 (5 bases). The V and J ends lost 6 bases and 1 base respectively, with 12 bases between them. The CDR3 covers 15 residues. The V gene's germline CDR1 is MNHEY and CDR2 SVGAGI. The CDR3, as DNA: TGTGCCAGCAGCCAGGACTGGGGGAACACCGGGGAGCTGTTTTTT. Translating it yields CASSQDWGNTGELFF.

The chain joins TRBV2 to TRBJ1-6, with 8 bases lining up with TRBD1. The CDR3 spans 14 residues. The V gene end was trimmed by 8 bases and the J gene end by 7 bases; junction bases not matched to a gene: 7. The germline V gene has CDR1 SNHLY and CDR2 FYNNEI. CDR3 sequence: CASGRQGFNSPLHF. The CDR3 DNA reads TGTGCCAGCGGAAGACAGGGGTTCAATTCACCCCTCCACTTT.

This rearrangement joins TRBV21-1 to TRBJ2-4; the table calls TRBD1, which could not be checked here. TRBV21-1 is classified as a pseudogene. The CDR3 totals 16 residues. The CDR3 region is CASSKGGRVAKNIQYF. Here the CDR3 DNA reads TGTGCCAGCAGCAAGGGTGGCAGGGTGGCCAAAAACATTCAGTACTTC.